These T cell receptor beta chains were read from a single sample in a study of blood T cell repertoires in COVID-19. Produced via immunoSEQ multiplex PCR; TCRdb's table is partial and in-frame only. Of tens of thousands of clones in the sample, 88% were seen once. Material for sequencing was peripheral blood. Every receptor here comes from a woman aged 70-85 years with acute or convalescent COVID-19. Each CDR3 is given with its conserved first and last residue. D genes are given only for firm matches. Some rows mark clone size as missing; the rest say once, few, many or name a class of expanded clone.

d_gene: TRBD1; len: 14; abundance: -; v_gene: TRBV3-1/TRBV3-2; j_gene: TRBJ1-1; CDR3aa: CASSQSGQATEAFF; CDR3nt: TGTGCCAGCAGCCAATCCGGACAGGCAACGGAAGCTTTCTTT
d_gene: -; len: 13; abundance: -; v_gene: TRBV4-1; j_gene: TRBJ2-7; CDR3aa: CASSQGGAYEQYF; CDR3nt: TGCGCCAGCAGCCAAGGCGGAGCCTACGAGCAGTACTTC
d_gene: -; len: 14; abundance: -; v_gene: TRBV4-1; j_gene: TRBJ2-2; CDR3aa: CASSQASLAGELFF; CDR3nt: TGCGCCAGCAGCCAAGCTAGTCTCGCCGGGGAGCTGTTTTTT
d_gene: TRBD2; len: 15; abundance: -; v_gene: TRBV3-1/TRBV3-2; j_gene: TRBJ2-5; CDR3aa: CASSSVLAGAETQYF; CDR3nt: TGTGCCAGCAGCTCGGTCCTAGCGGGAGCAGAGACCCAGTACTTC
d_gene: -; len: 16; abundance: -; v_gene: TRBV5-1; j_gene: TRBJ1-6; CDR3aa: CASSLELGGTSSPLHF; CDR3nt: TGCGCCAGCAGCTTGGAATTGGGGGGGACGAGTTCACCCCTCCACTTT
d_gene: -; len: 14; abundance: -; v_gene: TRBV27; j_gene: TRBJ1-2; CDR3aa: CASTLSWGDYGYTF; CDR3nt: TGTGCCAGCACCTTATCCTGGGGAGACTATGGCTACACCTTC
d_gene: TRBD2; len: 19; abundance: -; v_gene: TRBV19; j_gene: TRBJ2-2; CDR3aa: CASSIGVAGVYGGTGELFF; CDR3nt: TGTGCCAGTAGTATTGGGGTAGCGGGAGTGTATGGAGGCACCGGGGAGCTGTTTTTT
d_gene: -; len: 16; abundance: -; v_gene: TRBV4-2; j_gene: TRBJ1-2; CDR3aa: CASSQDYGRVDYGYTF; CDR3nt: TGTGCCAGCAGCCAAGACTATGGGCGGGTGGACTATGGCTACACCTTC
d_gene: -; len: 19; abundance: -; v_gene: TRBV27; j_gene: TRBJ2-6; CDR3aa: CASSLFPPGEPSGANVLTF; CDR3nt: TGTGCCAGCAGTTTATTCCCCCCAGGGGAGCCATCTGGGGCCAACGTCCTGACTTTC
d_gene: TRBD2; len: 14; abundance: -; v_gene: TRBV28; j_gene: TRBJ2-5; CDR3aa: CASRSPGGPGTQYF; CDR3nt: TGTGCCAGCAGATCCCCGGGAGGGCCGGGGACCCAGTACTTC
d_gene: -; len: 11; abundance: -; v_gene: TRBV12-3/TRBV12-4; j_gene: TRBJ2-1; CDR3aa: CASSRGPEQFF; CDR3nt: TGTGCCAGCAGTCGGGGTCCGGAGCAGTTCTTC
d_gene: -; len: 14; abundance: -; v_gene: TRBV7-8; j_gene: TRBJ1-6; CDR3aa: CASSQARAESPLHF; CDR3nt: TGTGCCAGCAGCCAGGCGAGGGCGGAGTCACCCCTCCACTTT
d_gene: -; len: 13; abundance: few; v_gene: TRBV2; j_gene: TRBJ1-1; CDR3aa: CASRDRINTEAFF; CDR3nt: TGTGCCAGCAGGGACAGAATAAACACTGAAGCTTTCTTT
d_gene: -; len: 12; abundance: -; v_gene: TRBV6-6; j_gene: TRBJ1-1; CDR3aa: CASTNLNTEAFF; CDR3nt: TGTGCCAGCACCAATTTGAACACTGAAGCTTTCTTT
d_gene: TRBD1; len: 13; abundance: once; v_gene: TRBV28; j_gene: TRBJ2-7; CDR3aa: CASSSDRRYEQYF; CDR3nt: TGTGCCAGCAGTTCGGACAGGAGATACGAGCAGTACTTC
d_gene: -; len: 16; abundance: -; v_gene: TRBV5-5; j_gene: TRBJ2-7; CDR3aa: CASSEVRQVSSYEQYF; CDR3nt: TGTGCCAGCAGCGAGGTGCGACAGGTGAGCTCCTACGAGCAGTACTTC
d_gene: -; len: 15; abundance: -; v_gene: TRBV2; j_gene: TRBJ2-5; CDR3aa: CASSASGGAQETQYF; CDR3nt: TGTGCCAGCAGTGCTAGTGGGGGGGCCCAAGAGACCCAGTACTTC
d_gene: TRBD1; len: 16; abundance: -; v_gene: TRBV10-3; j_gene: TRBJ2-5; CDR3aa: CAISEGTGGIGETQYF; CDR3nt: TGTGCCATCAGTGAAGGGACAGGGGGCATCGGTGAGACCCAGTACTTC
d_gene: TRBD1; len: 16; abundance: once; v_gene: TRBV9; j_gene: TRBJ2-3; CDR3aa: CASSRQGAGSTDTQYF; CDR3nt: TGTGCCAGCAGCCGCCAGGGGGCAGGAAGCACAGATACGCAGTATTTT
d_gene: TRBD1; len: 13; abundance: -; v_gene: TRBV29-1; j_gene: TRBJ1-1; CDR3aa: CSVLTGWSTEAFF; CDR3nt: TGCAGCGTGTTGACAGGGTGGAGCACTGAAGCTTTCTTT
d_gene: TRBD1; len: 16; abundance: -; v_gene: TRBV7-2; j_gene: TRBJ2-7; CDR3aa: CASSLAGTGMDYEQYF; CDR3nt: TGTGCCAGCAGCTTAGCAGGGACAGGGATGGACTACGAGCAGTACTTC
d_gene: TRBD2; len: 16; abundance: once; v_gene: TRBV13; j_gene: TRBJ2-3; CDR3aa: CASSFKAGGYTDTQYF; CDR3nt: TGTGCCAGCAGCTTTAAGGCGGGAGGGTACACAGATACGCAGTATTTT
d_gene: -; len: 17; abundance: -; v_gene: TRBV21-1; j_gene: TRBJ2-1; CDR3aa: CASSKGLGQGDTPEQFF; CDR3nt: TGTGCCAGCAGCAAAGGATTGGGACAGGGCGATACACCTGAGCAGTTCTTC
d_gene: -; len: 15; abundance: -; v_gene: TRBV5-1; j_gene: TRBJ1-6; CDR3aa: CASSLQTPANSPLHF; CDR3nt: TGCGCCAGCAGCTTACAGACACCTGCTAATTCACCCCTCCACTTT
d_gene: TRBD1; len: 16; abundance: -; v_gene: TRBV7-2; j_gene: TRBJ1-5; CDR3aa: CASSLGGTGYNQPQHF; CDR3nt: TGTGCCAGCAGCTTAGGGGGGACAGGGTATAATCAGCCCCAGCATTTT
d_gene: TRBD1; len: 15; abundance: once; v_gene: TRBV4-1; j_gene: TRBJ2-5; CDR3aa: CASSPQGAGVETQYF; CDR3nt: TGCGCCAGCAGCCCACAGGGGGCTGGGGTAGAGACCCAGTACTTC
d_gene: -; len: 15; abundance: few; v_gene: TRBV19; j_gene: TRBJ1-2; CDR3aa: CASSIDTQGFGGYTF; CDR3nt: TGTGCCAGTAGTATAGATACTCAGGGGTTCGGTGGCTACACCTTC
d_gene: -; len: 16; abundance: -; v_gene: TRBV19; j_gene: TRBJ2-1; CDR3aa: CASSIQGAAPGNEQFF; CDR3nt: TGTGCCAGTAGTATCCAGGGTGCGGCCCCCGGCAATGAGCAGTTCTTC
d_gene: TRBD2; len: 16; abundance: -; v_gene: TRBV29-1; j_gene: TRBJ2-7; CDR3aa: CSVAGLAGGRAYEQYF; CDR3nt: TGCAGCGTTGCGGGACTAGCGGGAGGTCGAGCCTACGAGCAGTACTTC
d_gene: -; len: 17; abundance: few; v_gene: TRBV28; j_gene: TRBJ1-5; CDR3aa: CASSQSFGRLSNQPQHF; CDR3nt: TGTGCCAGCAGTCAATCCTTTGGCAGACTTAGCAATCAGCCCCAGCATTTT
d_gene: TRBD1; len: 16; abundance: once; v_gene: TRBV6-2/TRBV6-3; j_gene: TRBJ1-5; CDR3aa: CASSDPRQGSDQPQHF; CDR3nt: TGTGCCAGCAGTGACCCCAGACAGGGATCGGATCAGCCCCAGCATTTT
d_gene: TRBD2; len: 12; abundance: -; v_gene: TRBV29-1; j_gene: TRBJ2-7; CDR3aa: CSVVSGGTEQYF; CDR3nt: TGCAGCGTTGTGAGCGGGGGGACCGAGCAGTACTTC
d_gene: TRBD1; len: 15; abundance: -; v_gene: TRBV2; j_gene: TRBJ2-3; CDR3aa: CATSADRGYTDTQYF; CDR3nt: TGTGCCACCTCAGCGGACAGGGGCTACACAGATACGCAGTATTTT
d_gene: TRBD1; len: 14; abundance: -; v_gene: TRBV30; j_gene: TRBJ1-6; CDR3aa: CAWTRTGRNSPLHF; CDR3nt: TGTGCCTGGACCCGGACAGGGCGTAATTCACCCCTCCACTTT
d_gene: -; len: 14; abundance: once; v_gene: TRBV21-1; j_gene: TRBJ2-1; CDR3aa: CASRAGHIYNEQFF; CDR3nt: TGTGCCAGCAGAGCGGGACACATCTACAATGAGCAGTTCTTC
d_gene: -; len: 16; abundance: few; v_gene: TRBV7-3; j_gene: TRBJ2-5; CDR3aa: CASSLGPRAGQETQYF; CDR3nt: TGTGCCAGCAGCTTAGGTCCGAGGGCGGGACAAGAGACCCAGTACTTC